The 25 T cell receptor beta chains presented below share a single source sample, sequenced in a study of neoadjuvant anti-PD-1 for oral cavity cancer. TCRdb's copy holds only in-frame clones and misses some; the assay was immunoSEQ multiplex PCR. The table shows 50,000 to 65,000 clones, with more than 65% occurring only once. Here the sequenced sample was PBMCs, taken before nivolumab (anti-PD-1) treatment. The source is a person aged 40 to 85 with oral cavity squamous cell carcinoma.

The chain has TRBV7-2 and TRBJ1-5; weak D call: TRBD1 (5 bases). Germline CDR1 SGHTA, CDR2 FQGNSA. V lost 2 bases and J 5 bases, leaving 22 bases between the germline ends. The CDR3 is made up of 18 amino acids. CDR3 bases: TGTGCCAGCAGCTTATGGGCTCGTGGGACGGAACTTCATCAGCCCCAGCATTTT. Its translation: CASSLWARGTELHQPQHF.

The chain joins TRBV6-1 to TRBJ2-1, with D tentatively TRBD1 (6 bases). V was pared by 3 bases and J by 3 bases, with 15 bases between. The CDR3 is 16 residues long. CDR1 is MNHNS and CDR2 is SASEGT in the germline V gene. The CDR3 is CASSENRDTLYNEQFF. The CDR3 region has the DNA TGTGCCAGCAGTGAGAACCGGGACACCCTCTACAATGAGCAGTTCTTC.

The J gene is TRBJ2-7, the V gene TRBV28; TRBD1 matches at 9 bases. CDR1 and CDR2 (germline): MDHEN, SYDVKM. The CDR3 contains 13 residues. The CDR3 protein is CANSGTGSAEQYF. The CDR3 coding sequence is TGTGCAAATTCTGGGACAGGGAGCGCCGAGCAGTACTTC.

The V and J genes are TRBV4-2 and TRBJ2-7, with a weak D call TRBD2 (5 bases). Germline CDR1 reads LGHNA; CDR2 reads YNFKEQ. This CDR3 is 20 amino acids long. Trimming took off 0 bases at V and 0 bases at J, with 24 bases between the two ends. The CDR3 protein is CASSQDRRLALTRSSYEQYF. As DNA, the CDR3 is TGTGCCAGCAGCCAAGATCGGAGGCTAGCATTAACAAGGAGCTCCTACGAGCAGTACTTC.

This chain links TRBV29-1 with TRBJ1-5; D is unresolved. The CDR3 runs 12 residues. Trimming removed 4 bases from V and 2 bases from J, with 6 bases in between. CDR1 and CDR2 from the germline V gene are SQVTM and ANQGSEA. CDR3 protein: CSVAEGNQPQHF. Here the CDR3 DNA reads TGCAGCGTTGCAGAGGGCAATCAGCCCCAGCATTTT.

The gene calls are TRBV10-3 and TRBJ2-1, with TRBD1 matching 12 bases. This CDR3 spans 19 amino acids. Trimming removed 2 bases from V and 0 bases from J; junction bases left unmatched: 8. Germline lookup yields CDR1 ENHRY and CDR2 SYGVKD. CDR3 amino acids: CAISEPRDRGRSSYNEQFF. CDR3 DNA: TGTGCCATCAGTGAGCCAAGGGACAGGGGGCGAAGCTCCTACAATGAGCAGTTCTTC.

The chain uses TRBV29-1 and TRBJ1-3; D not resolved. The CDR3 consists of 13 residues. Trimming shortened V by 6 bases and J by 0 bases, and 9 bases separated the two germline ends. Germline V gene sequence: CDR1 SQVTM, CDR2 ANQGSEA. CDR3 nucleotides: TGCAGCGTCCGCCGAGGCTCTGGAAACACCATATATTTT. This translates into CSVRRGSGNTIYF.

This sequence joins TRBV27 and TRBJ1-2; no clear D gene. With 5 bases removed from V and 8 bases from J, the gap between germline ends came to 18 bases. The germline CDR1 and CDR2 sequences are MNHEY and SMNVEV (reference sequence). The CDR3 spans 14 residues. For the CDR3, the DNA is TGTGCCAGCAGTCTCAGTCGGACGGATTGGGGCTACACCTTC. Encoded protein: CASSLSRTDWGYTF.

V is TRBV7-9 and J is TRBJ2-7, with TRBD2 as a possible D gene (6 bases). Trimming took 5 bases from V and 3 from J, leaving 17 bases between them. From germline, CDR1 is SEHNR and CDR2 FQNEAQ (reference sequence). The CDR3 has 15 residues. The CDR3 nucleotides are TGTGCCAGCAGCGAAAACCGAGGCGGGGACTACGAGCAGTACTTC. As protein: CASSENRGGDYEQYF.

The V call is TRBV25-1, the J call TRBJ1-1, with no clear D. With 0 bases removed from V and 4 bases from J, the gap between germline ends came to 0 bases. This CDR3 comprises 11 residues. Germline V gives CDR1 MGHDK, CDR2 SYGVNS. The CDR3, as DNA: TGTGCCAGCAGTGAATACACTGAAGCTTTCTTT. Translation: CASSEYTEAFF.

The chain joins TRBV2 to TRBJ2-7; 11 bases match TRBD2. The CDR3 is made up of 19 amino acids. V trimming: 0 bases; J trimming: 2 bases; junction bases outside the gene matches: 12. The V gene's germline CDR1 is SNHLY and CDR2 FYNNEI. DNA of the CDR3: TGTGCCAGCAGTGAAGCGCTTCGTACTAGCGGGAGTGCCCCCTACGAGCAGTACTTC. Protein: CASSEALRTSGSAPYEQYF.

This clone came up a few times. The chain uses TRBV6-1 and TRBJ2-7; D ambiguous. V lost 0 bases and J 9 bases, leaving 12 bases between the germline ends. Germline CDR1 reads MNHNS; CDR2 reads SASEGT. The CDR3 has 13 amino acids. CDR3: CASSEAHPGRQYF. Written as DNA, the CDR3 is TGTGCCAGCAGTGAAGCGCACCCCGGGCGGCAGTACTTC.

This clone has just a few counts. V usage is TRBV19 and J usage is TRBJ1-1; D not resolved. CDR1 is LNHDA and CDR2 is SQIVND in the germline V gene (reference sequence). The CDR3 contains 15 residues. V gave up 5 bases and J gave up 2 bases, with 15 bases separating them. The CDR3 protein is CASSSRERINTEAFF. As DNA, the CDR3 is TGTGCCAGTAGTTCCCGGGAGCGGATTAACACTGAAGCTTTCTTT.

This clone was seen at least ten times. The chain joins TRBV6-1 to TRBJ1-2; D may be TRBD1 (5 bases). V was cut by 6 bases and J by 2 bases, with 13 bases left in between. CDR3 length equals 14 residues. The germline CDR1 and CDR2 sequences are MNHNS and SASEGT. The DNA of the CDR3 is TGTGCCAGCAGAGCCCAAAGGGGAAACTATGGCTACACCTTC. It specifies CASRAQRGNYGYTF.

This chain joins TRBV27 and TRBJ2-2, with 9 positions matching TRBD2. The germline CDR1 and CDR2 sequences are MNHEY and SMNVEV (reference sequence). CDR3 length: 18 amino acids. Losses at the gene ends were 7 bases for V and 2 bases for J; bases not matched to a gene: 14. The CDR3 DNA reads TGTGCCAGCACCACTTTCTCCCATCTAGCGGGAAACACCGGGGAGCTGTTTTTT. This translates into CASTTFSHLAGNTGELFF.

In its sample, this clone was seen once. The chain joins TRBV11-3 to TRBJ2-2; D remains ambiguous. Trimming removed 3 bases from V and 1 base from J, with 9 bases in between. Germline V gene lookup returns CDR1 SGHNT and CDR2 YENEEA. The CDR3 length is 15 residues. Here the CDR3 reads CASSLSVVNTGELFF. CDR3 DNA sequence: TGTGCCAGCAGCTTGTCGGTGGTGAACACCGGGGAGCTGTTTTTT.

This sequence joins TRBV5-6 and TRBJ1-2; a possible D gene is TRBD1 (5 bases). Germline values: CDR1 SGHDT, CDR2 YYEEEE. The CDR3 runs 13 residues. The V and J ends lost 3 bases and 8 bases respectively, with 14 bases between them. This chain's CDR3 is CASSSGTVAGYTF. Written as DNA, the CDR3 is TGTGCCAGCAGCTCCGGGACGGTGGCGGGCTACACCTTC.

The chain carries TRBV29-1 and TRBJ2-5, with unresolved D. The V gene's germline CDR1 is SQVTM and CDR2 ANQGSEA. V shed 4 bases and J shed 10 bases, with 7 bases lying between them. The CDR3 sequence is 9 residues long. CDR3 nucleotides: TGCAGCGTTGCACCTGACCAGTACTTC. Its protein product is CSVAPDQYF.

The V gene is TRBV5-3, the J gene TRBJ1-4, with 7 bases that match TRBD1. Being an ORF, TRBV5-3 has a function that is uncertain. Trimming at V came to 3 bases and at J to 7 bases, leaving 15 bases not matched to a gene. The CDR3 is 17 amino acids. CDR3 residues: CARSSFHDRAVGEKLFF. Here the CDR3 DNA reads TGTGCCAGAAGCTCCTTCCACGACAGGGCGGTGGGTGAAAAACTGTTTTTT.

The rearrangement links TRBV19 to TRBJ1-2; 11 bases align to TRBD1. The junction had 2 bases not matched to a gene; V was cut back by 3 bases and J by 8 bases. This CDR3 contains 13 residues. Germline lookup yields CDR1 LNHDA and CDR2 SQIVND (reference sequence). The CDR3 here is CASSMGQGEGYTF. The CDR3 nucleotides are TGTGCCAGTAGTATGGGACAGGGGGAAGGCTACACCTTC.

The chain is built from TRBV9 and TRBJ2-7, with D possibly TRBD2 on 6 matching bases. The CDR3 has 14 residues. Trimming pared 4 bases from V and 2 bases from J, leaving 13 bases between. CDR1 SGDLS and CDR2 YYNGEE come from the germline V gene. The CDR3 DNA reads TGTGCCAGCAGCATAGCGGAAGCCACCTACGAGCAGTACTTC. Its translation is CASSIAEATYEQYF.

The chain joins TRBV5-1 to TRBJ1-1; maybe TRBD1 (5 bases). Germline assignment: CDR1 SGHRS and CDR2 YFSETQ. The V gene lost 7 bases and the J gene lost 1 base, with 5 bases spanning the gap. The CDR3 spans 11 residues. DNA for the CDR3: TGCGCCAGCCAGGGGAACACTGAAGCTTTCTTT. Its translation is CASQGNTEAFF.

The chain joins TRBV14 to TRBJ1-6, with no clear D. CDR1 and CDR2 from the germline V gene are SGHDN and FVKESK. V gave up 4 bases and J gave up 6 bases, with 25 bases separating them. The CDR3 has 19 amino acids. CDR3 amino acids: CASSPPQAAQVELNSPLHF. CDR3 coding DNA: TGTGCCAGCAGCCCCCCCCAGGCGGCCCAAGTTGAGCTTAATTCACCCCTCCACTTT.

DNA for the CDR3: TGCGCCAGCAGCTTGGCGGGACAGCCCAATCAGCCCCAGCATTTT. It codes for CASSLAGQPNQPQHF. The genes are TRBV5-1 and TRBJ1-5; TRBD1 aligns across 7 bases. The CDR3 consists of 15 residues. V trimming: 0 bases; J trimming: 3 bases; junction bases outside the gene matches: 3. In germline, CDR1 is SGHRS, CDR2 YFSETQ.

This chain uses TRBV2 with TRBJ1-2, with D unresolved. Germline CDR1 is SNHLY and CDR2 is FYNNEI. The CDR3 runs 12 residues. V was shortened by 10 bases and J by 4 bases, with 13 bases between the two germline ends. The CDR3 spells CATSPLAYGYTF. Here the CDR3 DNA reads TGTGCCACCTCCCCGTTGGCCTATGGCTACACCTTC.